The 8 T cell receptor beta chains presented below share a single source sample, sequenced in a study of OX40 agonist ivuxolimab in advanced cancers. The method was immunoSEQ multiplex PCR; TCRdb's version includes in-frame clones alone and lacks a portion of them. The table includes 9,000 to 10,000 clones, around 70% detected once. Material: CD4+ or CD8+ T cells sorted from blood, obtained in a trial of the OX40 agonist ivuxolimab. The receptors here all came from an adult with an advanced solid tumor such as melanoma, head and neck, liver or kidney cancer.

V usage is TRBV28 and J usage is TRBJ2-7; 10 bases are a match to TRBD1. The V gene end was trimmed by 9 bases and the J gene end by 0 bases; junction bases not matched to a gene: 8. The CDR3 loop spans 15 amino acids. Germline V gene sequence: CDR1 MDHEN, CDR2 SYDVKM. CDR3 in DNA: TGTGCCAGTTCCTCCGGGACAGGGGACTCCTACGAGCAGTACTTC. It encodes CASSSGTGDSYEQYF.

The count of this clone is one. The chain uses TRBV27 and TRBJ1-5; D gene ambiguous. This CDR3 spans 13 amino acids. The V gene lost 2 bases and the J gene lost 2 bases, with 4 bases spanning the gap. The germline V gene has CDR1 MNHEY and CDR2 SMNVEV (reference sequence). The CDR3 DNA reads TGTGCCAGCAGTTTAAGTGGCAATCAGCCCCAGCATTTT. It encodes CASSLSGNQPQHF.

In this sample, this clone turned up once. This chain joins TRBV5-6 and TRBJ2-7; 10 positions match TRBD1. Germline assignment: CDR1 SGHDT and CDR2 YYEEEE. Trimming removed 4 bases from V and 6 bases from J; junction bases left unmatched: 4. The CDR3 spans 13 residues. CDR3 nucleotides: TGTGCCAGCAGCCCGGGACAGGGGCTCGAGCAGTACTTC. Its protein product is CASSPGQGLEQYF.

J is TRBJ2-7 and V is TRBV30; no clear D gene. Between the trimmed V and J ends, which lost 3 bases and 4 bases, there was a span of 4 bases. CDR3 length equals 10 residues. CDR1 GTSNPN and CDR2 SVGIG come from the germline V gene (reference sequence). CDR3 coding DNA: TGTGCCTGGAGCGGTTACGAGCAGTACTTC. The encoded protein is CAWSGYEQYF. Together with reference TRBV30 and TRBJ2-7, the CDR3 gives the full variable domain: SQTIHQWPATLVQPVGSPLSLECTVEGTSNPNLYWYRQAAGRGLQLLFYSVGIGQISSEVPQNLSASRPQDRQFILSSKKLLLSDSGFYLCAWSGYEQYFGPGTRLTVT.

The rearrangement uses TRBV7-9 and TRBJ1-2; D perhaps matches TRBD1 (5 bases). CDR1 is SEHNR, CDR2 FQNEAQ, per germline (reference sequence). CDR3 length: 16 amino acids. The V gene lost 11 bases and the J gene lost 2 bases, with 24 bases spanning the gap. The CDR3 sequence: CAFSEDQGSFNYGYTF. DNA for the CDR3: TGTGCCTTCTCCGAGGACCAGGGTAGCTTCAACTATGGCTACACCTTC.

This chain connects TRBV4-1 to TRBJ1-5, with D unclear. Germline CDR1 reads MGHRA; CDR2 reads YSYEKL. The CDR3 runs to 17 residues. V dropped 2 bases and J dropped 5 bases, with 19 bases sitting between them. The CDR3 here is CASSQWFVYWGYQPQHF. CDR3 sequence (DNA): TGCGCCAGCAGCCAATGGTTTGTATACTGGGGATATCAGCCCCAGCATTTT.

The chain combines TRBV6-5 with TRBJ1-2, with D perhaps matching TRBD1 (6 bases). Germline V CDR1 and CDR2: MNHEY, SVGAGI. The V and J ends lost 1 base and 8 bases respectively, with 14 bases between them. The CDR3 has 14 amino acids. CDR3 DNA sequence: TGTGCCAGCAGTTACTTTCGACAGGATCCCGGCTACACCTTC. Translation: CASSYFRQDPGYTF.

This clone appeared a single time. The rearrangement joins TRBV27 to TRBJ2-7; no firm D call. The CDR3 covers 12 residues. Trimming shortened V by 4 bases and J by 2 bases, and 6 bases separated the two germline ends. Per the germline V gene, CDR1 is MNHEY and CDR2 is SMNVEV (reference sequence). CDR3 nucleotides: TGTGCCAGCAGTTCCAAACCCTACGAGCAGTACTTC. Amino acid sequence: CASSSKPYEQYF.